This T cell receptor beta chain appears in the sequencing data of a study of cytomegalovirus exposure and HLA in healthy donors (dated by TCRdb to the late 2010s). As for the study more broadly: According to an earlier analysis of around 600 of the donors, about 190 million T cells yielded 90 million to 130 million unique TCR beta sequences and roughly 280 Gb of sequence data. Roughly 300 gigabases of sequencing data and roughly 90 million unique TCR sequences were included in an early release covering 550 to 800 HLA-typed donors. HLA typing included class I and class II loci at four-digit resolution. In a later analysis, previously published TCR beta repertoires from roughly 710 donors were re-analyzed and high-resolution HLA genotyping was added so that TCR occurrence patterns could be studied. A later genetic analysis used genome-wide SNP genotypes for about 65% of the roughly 700 donors, treating that subset as a discovery cohort. The T cell repertoires of several hundred subjects were profiled by immunosequencing and related to cytomegalovirus serostatus. A handful of DR-DQ haplotypes were treated as single units for association and clustering because of strong linkage in the cohort. The aim of the study was to test whether cataloging public T cell receptors could identify signatures of past pathogen exposure. Among approximately 370 genotyped donors of the cohort, an average of around 250,000 unique TCR beta nucleotide sequences was sequenced per donor, of which about 18% were non-productive. Of the roughly 400 genotyped donors, approximately 80% fell in the genetic ancestry cluster associated with self-reported Caucasian donors. The later analysis used no new phenotypic data to find candidate immune exposures, relying instead on TCR beta sequences and their occurrence across donors. High-throughput TCR immunosequencing, statistical association of individual TCRs with disease status, and machine learning were combined to predict cytomegalovirus infection status. Typing coverage differed by locus: A, B, C, DRB1 and DQB1 were typed in roughly 620-640 donors, DQA1 in about 550, DPA1 in 606, and DPB1 in approximately 450. Along with the approximately 700-subject first cohort, a separate validation cohort of roughly 110 different subjects was used. Donor age, sex, ethnicity and CMV serostatus were compiled together with the repertoire data. Every discovery cohort repertoire had been produced on one sequencing platform. An earlier analysis of 587 of the donors used high-throughput TCR beta sequencing to judge whether each TCR beta V gene segment behaved as functional or pseudogenic.

In total, 630 or so healthy bone marrow donors made up the cohort. All cohort members were sampled while nominally healthy, although unrecorded immune exposures were likely present. The donor was CMV seronegative and belonged to the group of more than 300 seronegative cohort members. A peripheral blood sample was collected from each donor, and TCR beta sequencing was performed on peripheral blood mononuclear cells. Genomic DNA was extracted from the blood cell samples with the Qiagen DNeasy Blood Extraction Kit. The library was produced with the immunoSEQ multiplex PCR assay. The multiplex PCR relied on a mix of 60 forward primers for TCR Vbeta segments and 13 reverse primers for TCR Jbeta segments. The CDR3 region of rearranged TCR beta genes was amplified from genomic DNA by a multiplex PCR assay. The Illumina HiSeq System was used to sequence the amplified TCR beta libraries as 87-base-pair reads. In the authors' own workflow: In a later analysis, about 80 million unique TCR beta chains were counted across the 500 to 850 repertoires, and around 10 million of these chains were shared by at least two donors. To remove PCR and sequencing errors, raw reads were error-corrected and collapsed into unique sequences using a nearest-neighbor algorithm that merged closely related sequences. Alignment of CDR3 sequences to IMGT reference sequences was used to assign V, D and J gene segments. Each retained sequence needed at least a six-nucleotide match to both a V gene segment and a J gene segment. Rearrangements were classified as productive when the CDR3 lacked stop codons and remained in frame with V and J, and all other rearrangements were classified as non-productive. Following IMGT convention, CDR3 was defined as the stretch from the second conserved V-encoded cysteine to the conserved J-encoded phenylalanine. The earlier analysis of roughly 590 of the donors excluded sequences that lacked an unambiguous match to a single V gene segment. In an earlier analysis of approximately 590 of the donors, a V segment was called functional when productive rearrangements were above 56.7%, and segregating when the standard deviation between donors exceeded 5%. To diagnose cytomegalovirus status from the catalog of TCR beta chain sequences, a statistical classification framework was built. V and J gene assignment, in a later analysis, came from comparing TCR nucleotide sequences with IMGT/GENE-DB human TR gene sequences. Using the TCRdist pipeline, a later analysis assigned CDR3 sequences along with most-parsimonious VDJ recombination scenarios. In a later analysis, each TCR beta chain was defined by its CDR3 amino acid sequence together with its V-gene family, and reads lacking a unique V-gene family were excluded. As a way to deal with suspected cross-contamination and a sequencing artifact, a later analysis dropped under 600 nucleotide sequences that were highly shared and had low generation probability. For each public chain, a later analysis derived a clonal expansion index from normalized ranks of inferred template counts within each repertoire. Generation probabilities in a later analysis came from a VDJ recombination model fitted to out-of-frame rearrangements, and those results were checked against IGoR. In a later analysis, hypergeometric tests were used to score TCR-TCR, TCR-HLA and TCR-CMV co-occurrence, with a repertoire-size bias correction applied to TCR pairs. A later analysis estimated false discovery rates by permuting HLA or CMV assignments 20 times. In a later analysis, co-occurring TCRs were grouped using DBSCAN, with TCRdist sequence similarity added in when clustering inside HLA-allele-positive subsets. Co-occurrence clustering excluded repertoires with fewer than 30,000 or more than 120,000 public chains, plus five with anomalous nucleotide sharing. Entries here come from immuneACCESS through TCRdb and include only in-frame sequences with V and J called. Some clones fail to appear in such tables; in the studies checked, an unresolved V gene covers under half of the shortfall, and the cause of the remainder is unknown. The V and J calls and clone size come from that table; D and trimming were worked out from the DNA. The sample records about 250,000 clones, 92% of which are singletons. Of the sample, 1.7% is held by the ten largest clones.

The study at large found these results: It was suggested by the authors that the approach could potentially be generalized to other disease states and immunological phenotypes. CMV serostatus was the only immune exposure information available for the cohort. An earlier analysis of some 560 of the donors showed that most TCR beta V segments appeared in productive rearrangements either about 87% or about 30% of the time, which broadly matched IMGT annotations. A later analysis reported that several top co-occurrence clusters appeared linked to parvovirus B19, influenza, CMV and Epstein-Barr virus. A later analysis found that HLA-associated TCR beta chains were more clonally expanded and had lower generation probabilities than equally common non-associated chains. When HLA alleles, especially DR and DQ, strongly co-occurred, attributing TCR associations to individual alleles was difficult. Linkage disequilibrium might explain the correlated functional status among segregating V segments, but an unknown experimental factor could not be excluded. Because some donors lacked HLA typing at each locus, the association tests relied only on the typed subset. Fewer than 20 rarely observed V segments, including chromosome 9 orphons, were excluded from the earlier analysis of a few hundred of the donors because counts were too low. A further reported finding was that TCR beta sequences accurately predicted the HLA-A and HLA-B alleles for most subjects in the first cohort. Roughly uniform sequencing depth across donors was assumed in presence/absence analyses, although this assumption may not hold. Across donors, most TCR sequences were observed very rarely, whereas some public TCRs were present in many individuals. A total of 150 or so TCR beta chains were listed by the study as associated with cytomegalovirus. A few of the identified cytomegalovirus-associated TCR beta chains were confirmed in vitro to be specific for cytomegalovirus antigens. In a later genetic analysis, a missense DCLRE1C variant was associated with V-gene and J-gene trimming of TCR beta chains, and the association was replicated in an independent cohort. Because the 87-base-pair reads could not distinguish some IMGT-functional V segments, including TRBV6-2 and TRBV6-3, those segments were excluded. A later analysis found that most CMV-associated TCR beta chains appeared HLA-restricted, with HLA associations seemingly driven largely by CMV exposure. This cohort had only TCR beta chains sequenced, and the lack of alpha or paired-chain data limited which features could be detected. According to a later genetic analysis, donors in an Asian-associated ancestry cluster had fewer N-insertions in productive TCRs than the approximately 650-donor mean. A later analysis associated about 17,000 TCR beta sequences with specific HLA alleles at a false discovery rate of 0.05. A group of highly shared sequence variants was considered likely to be a technical artifact of the sequencing pipeline. In both the original and validation cohorts, the classifier was reported to diagnose cytomegalovirus status with high specificity and sensitivity. According to a later analysis, TCR association rates differed among HLA loci, with DRB1 alleles showing the most associated TCRs and HLA-C alleles showing the fewest.

Sequences SGHDN (CDR1) and FVKESK (CDR2) are obtained from the germline V gene. There are 15 amino acids in the CDR3, from cysteine to phenylalanine inclusive. Only the CDR3 portion is preserved as DNA: 45 bases, with reading frame beginning at the first base. A distance of 12 bases separates the germline ends of V and J, which lose 1 base and 5 bases respectively. This clone appeared a single time. Its antigen specificity is not known. Per-base qualities were not stored, and no clone one base away is much larger. This receptor was identified in a girl aged 2-9 years in good health and CMV-seronegative. Sequenced sample: PBMCs. Rearrangement joined TRBV14 to TRBJ2-1; TRBD1 could be the D gene, as 6 bases match. The nucleotides read TGTGCCAGCAGCCAAGGCAGGGGTCCTAACAATGAGCAGTTCTTC. It specifies CASSQGRGPNNEQFF.